These T cell receptor beta chains were read from a single sample in a study of T cells in Graves' hyperthyroidism and ophthalmopathy. TCRdb re-called the multiplex PCR reads with MiXCR, one entry per CDR3 protein. This table holds 300,000 to 350,000 distinct CDR3 sequences, around 16% found once. The sample was blood. The receptors here all came from a man aged 30 to 39 with Graves' hyperthyroidism. The CDR3 runs from the conserved cysteine through the conserved F or W. A D gene is named only where the DNA matches it firmly. The listing skips clone size in some rows; elsewhere it reads once, few, many or a size class.

size: .
V: TRBV19
D: TRBD2
length: 15
J: TRBJ2-7
CDR3: CASRRGASRTYEQYF
DNA: TGTGCCAGTAGGCGGGGGGCAAGCCGGACCTACGAGCAGTACTTC

size: many
V: TRBV11-2
D: TRBD2
length: 14
J: TRBJ2-7
CDR3: CASRSWRKGGEQYF
DNA: TGTGCCAGCAGATCATGGAGAAAGGGAGGGGAGCAGTACTTC

size: .
V: TRBV29-1
D: .
length: 14
J: TRBJ2-1
CDR3: CSAGGRGGLNEQFF
DNA: TGCAGCGCCGGCGGCAGGGGAGGTTTGAATGAGCAGTTCTTC

size: many
V: TRBV27
D: .
length: 13
J: TRBJ2-7
CDR3: CASSLGGANEQYF
DNA: TGTGCCAGCAGTTTGGGGGGAGCTAACGAGCAGTACTTC

size: many
V: TRBV28
D: .
length: 13
J: TRBJ2-7
CDR3: CASSSDWRDEQYF
DNA: TGTGCCAGCAGTTCGGACTGGAGGGACGAGCAGTACTTC

size: many
V: TRBV6-1
D: .
length: 13
J: TRBJ2-7
CDR3: CASSPGPGGVQYF
DNA: TGTGCCAGCAGCCCCGGGCCCGGCGGGGTGCAGTACTTC

size: .
V: TRBV7-3
D: .
length: 13
J: TRBJ2-5
CDR3: CASSAVDAETQYF
DNA: TGTGCCAGCAGCGCCGTGGATGCGGAGACCCAGTACTTC

size: .
V: TRBV10-3
D: .
length: 15
J: TRBJ2-1
CDR3: CAISADDLDGNEQFF
DNA: TGTGCCATCAGTGCCGACGACTTAGACGGCAATGAGCAGTTCTTC

size: many
V: TRBV12-3/TRBV12-4
D: .
length: 10
J: TRBJ2-5
CDR3: CASGLETQYF
DNA: TGTGCCAGCGGGTTGGAGACCCAGTACTTC

size: .
V: TRBV19
D: .
length: 14
J: TRBJ1-6
CDR3: CASRRDPWNSPLHF
DNA: TGTGCCAGTAGACGCGACCCGTGGAATTCACCCCTCCACTTT